This T cell receptor (beta chain) was sequenced during a study of blood T cell repertoires in COVID-19. Looking at the study overall: The United States, Italy and Spain were the sources of the acute and convalescent COVID-19 samples. T cells, B-cell-depleted T cells, or PBMCs provided the cDNA or gDNA that served as material.

This clone was observed a single time. In Seattle, patients joined the study during active infection and were tracked longitudinally. The trim removed 4 bases at V and 0 bases at J, leaving 9 bases unmatched. Per germline, CDR1 GTSNPN and CDR2 SVGIG (reference sequence). This CDR3 comprises 15 residues. Original processing notes: The assay estimated nucleated cells by amplifying reference gene primers. Assay used: immunoSEQ multiplex PCR; TCRdb lists only in-frame clones, some missing. From that table come the V and J calls and clone size; the DNA was used to work out D and trimming. The sample lists 170,000 or so clones; around nine tenths were seen once.

The chain recombines TRBV30 with TRBJ2-7; 7 bases map to TRBD1. Sequenced material: peripheral blood. This TCR was recovered from a woman in her seventies with COVID-19, enrolled during active disease. CDR3 coding DNA: TGTGCCTGGAAAGAAATGGACAGGAGCTCCTACGAGCAGTACTTC. It encodes CAWKEMDRSSYEQYF.